This T cell receptor beta chain was observed in a study of CD8+CD57+ T cells in acquired aplastic anemia. Study-level background: Recorded DNA amounts for sorted CD4+ and CD8+ cells had an average of approximately 2.9 ug. Study results and caveats: Researchers reported that CD8+ Simpson's diversity was not significantly different in patients versus controls. The number of CD8+ CDR3 sequences shared by patients and controls was twenty-nine.

CDR1 DFQATT and CDR2 SNEGSKA come from the germline V gene (reference sequence). The CDR3 is 15 residues long. As to this clonotype: The antigen remains unidentified.

The use of genomic DNA as template underpinned the TCR beta VDJ and CDR3 profiling. One entry per CDR3 protein results from TCRdb running MiXCR on the reads. The sample includes fewer than 250,000 distinct CDR3 sequences, roughly 50% of them seen just once. An expansion of CD8+CD57+ cells by flow cytometry had been shown in patients chosen for sequencing. In all patients, the disease was severe acquired aplastic anemia. Specimen: sorted CD4+, CD8+, or CD8+CD57+ T cells (not recorded which) from PBMCs. The chain couples TRBV20-1 to TRBJ2-1, with TRBD1 matching over 9 bases. The end of the DNA is better explained by TRBJ2-5, so the J call may be wrong. The receptor was derived from a human donor with aplastic anemia. The DNA of the CDR3 is TGCAGTGCTAGAAACCCGGGACAGGGTGTTGAGACCCAGTACTTC. Its protein product is CSARNPGQGVETQYF.